The clone carrying this T cell receptor beta chain showed up just a few times. This table comes from immunoSEQ multiplex PCR, and its TCRdb copy is limited to in-frame clones, with some not included. The data contain about 280,000 clones, around 84% of them singletons. Recruits, aged roughly 18 to 89 years, lived in 20 to 30 US areas. Assignments of participants to cohorts depended upon their own reported clinical history. The data derive from a study of blood T cell repertoires in COVID-19. V was shortened by 0 bases and J by 8 bases, with 8 bases between the two germline ends. The CDR3 contains 13 residues. The V gene's germline CDR1 is SGHRS and CDR2 YFSETQ.

Sequenced input: PBMCs or T cells enriched from blood (not recorded which). The chain employs TRBV5-1 and TRBJ1-4; unclear D gene. The sequence came from a man between 40 and 49 years old who had been exposed to COVID-19. Written as DNA, the CDR3 is TGCGCCAGCAGCTTGGCCGGGAACGAAAAACTGTTTTTT. Its protein is CASSLAGNEKLFF.